Listed here is a single T cell receptor beta chain. Its antigen is still unknown. No much larger clone exists at a distance of one base, and base qualities are not known. Whole blood was collected in K2EDTA tubes by collaborating institutions according to the institutions' own protocols. For TCRbeta analysis, collaborators shipped samples in one of three forms: frozen whole blood, isolated PBMCs, or DNA extracted from either of those sample types. Sequences SNHLY (CDR1) and FYNNEI (CDR2) are obtained from the germline V gene. The CDR3 sequence holds 11 residues, the cysteine and phenylalanine included. CDR3 DNA only is kept here, 33 bases in frame from base 1. The junction shows trimming of 9 bases on V and 4 bases on J, and the gene matches do not reach 1 base of it. The immunoSEQ Assay, a bias-controlled multiplex PCR, was used to amplify TCRbeta CDR3 regions from genomic DNA. In the original analysis: Nucleated cell counts per sample were estimated from amplification of reference gene primers within the assay. To quantify the absolute abundance of each unique TCRbeta CDR3 rearrangement, sequence reads were collapsed and filtered. Productive Simpson clonality was computed per sample as the square root of Simpson's diversity index over productive rearrangements. Drawn from immuneACCESS, this table holds only the in-frame rearrangements with V and J called that TCRdb kept. Clones are partly lost; checked studies trace under half to an unresolved V gene and leave the rest unexplained. Clonal size and the V and J genes are those of that table, whereas D and trimming came from the DNA. The table for this sample lists roughly 170,000 clones; roughly 86% of them were counted only once. The ten largest clones add up to 2.7% of the sample.

The source of the sample is a study of blood T cell repertoires in COVID-19 (dated by TCRdb to 2019 to 2021). About the investigation overall: The collaborator samples originated in the United States, Italy and Spain and spanned the acute and convalescent phases of COVID-19. Sample metadata almost always included a de-identified subject ID, COVID-19 status, age in years and sex. HLA class I and class II types, where available, came from metadata supplied by the sample provider rather than from assay-based typing. The dataset comprised deeply sampled blood TCRbeta repertoires from subjects exposed to, actively infected with, or recovered from COVID-19. Samples were obtained from the ongoing ImmuneRACE study (first 160 participants) and from 1,254 subjects provided by 6 global collaborators. The repertoires were made available in a free public database intended to serve as a resource for research on the immune response to SARS-CoV-2. The material from the prospective study consisted of cDNA or gDNA derived from T cells, B-cell-depleted T cells, or PBMCs. General findings and caveats noted by the study authors: Clinical and demographic metadata were provided uncurated, with the amount varying by source and participant.

The TCR comes from a middle-aged man with active or convalescent COVID-19. The specimen sequenced was peripheral blood. This chain joins TRBV2 to TRBJ2-3, with 7 central nucleotides matching TRBD1. The nucleotides are TGTGCCAGGGGGACAGCAGATACGCAGTATTTT. It translates as CARGTADTQYF.